The present T cell receptor beta chain was sequenced within a study of T cells in Graves' hyperthyroidism and ophthalmopathy. In the study overall: Peripheral blood specimens were obtained at initial diagnosis, prior to any treatment. Findings of the study overall: The majority of expanded thyroid clonotypes above 0.001 also appeared in blood.

Details on this clonotype: What it binds is unknown.

Researchers took RNA transcripts and amplified the TCR beta CDR3 regions from them. Primed by the HTBI set, a first-round RT-PCR was run on the TCR CDR3. In TCRdb, the multiplex PCR reads were re-called with MiXCR into one record per CDR3 protein. The sample consists of a few hundred thousand distinct CDR3 sequences, less than 20% of them appearing once. The authors took PBMCs from 8.5 to 10 ml fresh peripheral blood. V lost 0 bases and J 2 bases, leaving 12 bases between the germline ends. The CDR3 length is 15 residues. Per germline, CDR1 SGHRS and CDR2 YFSETQ. Sequencing input: blood. The genes are TRBV5-1 and TRBJ2-7; D remains unclear. The receptor was derived from a woman in her 30s with Graves' hyperthyroidism. The chain's CDR3 is CASSLVTATTYEQYF. The CDR3 bases are TGCGCCAGCAGCTTGGTAACAGCCACTACCTACGAGCAGTACTTC.